The clone carrying this T cell receptor beta chain is medium-sized (0.01 to 0.1%) by share. Its target is not known. MiXCR, run by TCRdb on the reads, gives a single entry per CDR3 protein. Among about 400,000 distinct CDR3 sequences, roughly 20% were seen once, and the ten largest hold 8.5% to 10%. Deletions cut 1 base from V and 3 bases from J, with 9 bases between. This CDR3 is built from 14 residues. The germline V gene has CDR1 PRHDT and CDR2 FYEKMQ (reference sequence). The data are from a study of T cell repertoires in cytomegalovirus infection. Study context: From public TCR beta signatures came an indication of both CMV infection and matching HLA type. Study-level findings and limits: Summed frequency of shared TCR beta families picked out CMV carriers who also had the relevant HLA. The ex vivo response was dominated by HLA-C-restricted CMV-specific TCR beta clonotypes.

Sequencing was done on a sample of PBMCs. The V call is TRBV13, the J call TRBJ1-1; possible D gene TRBD1, 5 bases. The clonotype comes from a human donor in good health (CMV status not recorded). Some clones in this sample may be carry-over from other donors' samples. For the CDR3, the DNA is TGTGCCAGCAGCTTAGCGGGGGGGTACACTGAAGCTTTCTTT. Translated: CASSLAGGYTEAFF.